Each of the 14 T cell receptor beta chains below was sequenced from the same sample in a study of radiotherapy plus CTLA-4 blockade in lung cancer. TCRdb keeps only in-frame clones here, not all; method: immunoSEQ multiplex PCR. The repertoire holds roughly 93,000 clones, with more than 75% as singletons. The source material was peripheral blood, sampled from a patient treated with radiotherapy plus ipilimumab. The receptors were gathered from a human donor with non-small cell lung cancer who had a partial response to radiotherapy plus ipilimumab.

This chain joins TRBV4-2 and TRBJ2-2; 7 nucleotides agree with TRBD2. Germline CDR1 and CDR2: LGHNA and YNFKEQ. The CDR3 consists of 16 residues. V gave up 0 bases and J gave up 4 bases; unmatched junction bases: 5. The CDR3 region is CASSQDWTSGTGELFF. For the CDR3, the DNA is TGTGCCAGCAGCCAAGATTGGACTAGTGGCACCGGGGAGCTGTTTTTT.

V usage is TRBV7-3 and J usage is TRBJ1-2; no firm D call. The CDR3 runs to 13 residues. Deletions cut 5 bases from V and 0 bases from J, with 7 bases between. The germline V gene encodes CDR1 SGHTA and CDR2 FQGTGA. The CDR3 coding sequence is TGTGCCAGCAGCCCCGGGACTAACTATGGCTACACCTTC. Its protein product is CASSPGTNYGYTF.

This rearrangement joins TRBV28 to TRBJ1-4; weak D call: TRBD1 (6 bases). This CDR3 region has 14 residues. CDR1 MDHEN and CDR2 SYDVKM come from the germline V gene. The V end was cut by 6 bases, the J end by 7 bases, with 15 bases between. The CDR3 DNA is TGTGCCAGCAGATCACAGGGTTGGGGTGAAAAACTGTTTTTT. Translation: CASRSQGWGEKLFF.

The rearrangement links TRBV15 to TRBJ2-1, with TRBD2 identical over 15 bases. J was trimmed by 6 bases and V by 0 bases; bases with no gene match: 9. This CDR3 region has 19 residues. From germline, CDR1 is LNHNV and CDR2 YYDKDF (reference sequence). CDR3 sequence: CATSRDRAGTSGGSNEQFF. The DNA of the CDR3 is TGTGCCACCAGCAGAGATCGGGCTGGGACTAGCGGGGGGAGCAATGAGCAGTTCTTC.

This chain links TRBV30 with TRBJ2-3, with TRBD2 identical over 10 bases. From germline, CDR1 is GTSNPN and CDR2 SVGIG (reference sequence). The CDR3 has 15 residues. With 2 bases clipped from V and 4 bases from J, the junction kept 6 bases outside the gene matches. The CDR3 DNA reads as TGTGCCTGGAGTAGGGCTAGCGGGAGTCCAGATACGCAGTATTTT. This sequence encodes CAWSRASGSPDTQYF.

This clone has more than one count but fewer than ten. This sequence joins TRBV5-1 and TRBJ1-1; a possible D gene is TRBD1 (6 bases). The CDR3 extends over 17 amino acids. Trimming cost V 0 bases and J 0 bases, with 15 bases left between them. Germline CDR1 and CDR2: SGHRS and YFSETQ. CDR3 in amino acids: CASSLVIGQNLNTEAFF. The DNA for the CDR3 is TGCGCCAGCAGCTTGGTAATAGGACAGAATTTGAACACTGAAGCTTTCTTT.

This chain joins TRBV19 and TRBJ1-2, with 7 bases fitting TRBD1. CDR1 is LNHDA, CDR2 SQIVND, per germline (reference sequence). The CDR3 length is 14 residues. V lost 5 bases, J lost 4 bases, and 7 bases stayed unmatched. CDR3 sequence reads: CASSRRQGVYGYTF. The CDR3 nucleotides read TGTGCCAGTAGTCGCCGCCAGGGGGTCTATGGCTACACCTTC.

V and J are TRBV5-4 and TRBJ2-5, with TRBD2 matching over 7 bases. This CDR3 contains 14 residues. CDR1 and CDR2 (germline): SGHNT, YYREEE (reference sequence). With V trimmed by 0 bases and J by 2 bases, 1 base remained unmatched. The CDR3 nucleotides are TGTGCCAGCAGCTTGGAAGCGGGGCAAGAGACCCAGTACTTC. It codes for CASSLEAGQETQYF. Supplemented by reference TRBV5-4 and TRBJ2-5, the full variable domain reads ETGVTQSPTHLIKTRGQQVTLRCSSQSGHNTVSWYQQALGQGPQFIFQYYREEENGRGNFPPRFSGLQFPNYSSELNVNALELDDSALYLCASSLEAGQETQYFGPGTRLLVL.

CDR3 nucleotides: TGTGCCAGCCAAATCTGGGGGGGCAATCAGCCCCAGCATTTT. Encoded protein: CASQIWGGNQPQHF. The gene calls are TRBV5-4 and TRBJ1-5, with D maybe TRBD1 (5 bases). CDR3 size: 14 residues. CDR1 and CDR2 (germline): SGHNT, YYREEE (reference sequence). The germline V and J ends were trimmed by 7 bases and 2 bases, with 13 bases remaining between them. Looking up the rest from reference TRBV5-4 and TRBJ1-5 gives the full variable domain: ETGVTQSPTHLIKTRGQQVTLRCSSQSGHNTVSWYQQALGQGPQFIFQYYREEENGRGNFPPRFSGLQFPNYSSELNVNALELDDSALYLCASQIWGGNQPQHFGDGTRLSIL.

The V gene is TRBV7-2, the J gene TRBJ2-1; D remains ambiguous. With 1 base removed from V and 8 bases from J, the gap between germline ends came to 12 bases. The CDR3 totals 14 residues. Looked up from germline, CDR1 is SGHTA and CDR2 is FQGNSA. CDR3 coding DNA: TGTGCCAGCAGCTTAGTCGGTTGGTCCTATGAGCAGTTCTTC. Its protein product is CASSLVGWSYEQFF.

The J gene is TRBJ2-7, the V gene TRBV5-1, with 9 bases matching TRBD2. This CDR3 region has 16 residues. Trimming removed 0 bases from V and 6 bases from J; junction bases left unmatched: 10. CDR1 is SGHRS and CDR2 is YFSETQ in the germline V gene. The CDR3 here is CASSLGAGAGGSEQYF. CDR3 bases: TGCGCCAGCAGCTTGGGGGCAGGAGCGGGAGGTAGCGAGCAGTACTTC. Looking up the rest from reference TRBV5-1 and TRBJ2-7 gives the full variable domain: KAGVTQTPRYLIKTRGQQVTLSCSPISGHRSVSWYQQTPGQGLQFLFEYFSETQRNKGNFPGRFSGRQFSNSRSEMNVSTLELGDSALYLCASSLGAGAGGSEQYFGPGTRLTVT.

The chain has TRBV9 and TRBJ1-2, with D possibly matching TRBD1 (6 bases). Germline CDR1 reads SGDLS; CDR2 reads YYNGEE. V was cut by 0 bases and J by 8 bases, with 11 bases left in between. This CDR3 region has 13 residues. The CDR3 region has the DNA TGTGCCAGCAGCGTAGTACAGGGTAGCGGCTACACCTTC. Encoded protein: CASSVVQGSGYTF.

This chain joins TRBV18 and TRBJ2-7; 12 bases align to TRBD1. Germline CDR1 and CDR2: KGHSH and LQKENI. The CDR3 length is 14 residues. The J segment lost 9 bases and the V segment lost 6 bases, leaving 9 bases of the junction unmatched. CDR3: CASSLTGTGGLQYF. The CDR3 DNA is TGTGCCAGCTCCCTGACCGGGACAGGGGGCCTGCAGTACTTC.

V and J are TRBV9 and TRBJ2-4, with 7 bases matching TRBD2. Germline V gene sequence: CDR1 SGDLS, CDR2 YYNGEE. CDR3 length: 14 amino acids. After removal of 3 bases from V and 3 bases from J, the junction contained 3 bases not matched to a gene. The CDR3 loop reads CASSARDYKNIQYF. In DNA, the CDR3 is TGTGCCAGCAGCGCCCGGGACTACAAAAACATTCAGTACTTC.